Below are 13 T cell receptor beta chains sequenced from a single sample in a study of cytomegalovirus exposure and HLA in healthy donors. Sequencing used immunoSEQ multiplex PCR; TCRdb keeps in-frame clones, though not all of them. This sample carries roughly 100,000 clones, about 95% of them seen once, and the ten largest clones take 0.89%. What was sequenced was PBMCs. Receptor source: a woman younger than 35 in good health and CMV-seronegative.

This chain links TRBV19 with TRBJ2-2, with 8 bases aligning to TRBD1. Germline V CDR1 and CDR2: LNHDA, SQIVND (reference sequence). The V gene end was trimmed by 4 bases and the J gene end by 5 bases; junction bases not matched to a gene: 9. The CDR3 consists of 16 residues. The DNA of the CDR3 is TGTGCCAGTAGTACCCAAGGGACAGGCAATACCGGGGAGCTGTTTTTT. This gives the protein CASSTQGTGNTGELFF. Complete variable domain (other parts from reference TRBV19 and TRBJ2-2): DGGITQSPKYLFRKEGQNVTLSCEQNLNHDAMYWYRQDPGQGLRLIYYSQIVNDFQKGDIAEGYSVSREKKESFPLTVTSAQKNPTAFYLCASSTQGTGNTGELFFGEGSRLTVL.

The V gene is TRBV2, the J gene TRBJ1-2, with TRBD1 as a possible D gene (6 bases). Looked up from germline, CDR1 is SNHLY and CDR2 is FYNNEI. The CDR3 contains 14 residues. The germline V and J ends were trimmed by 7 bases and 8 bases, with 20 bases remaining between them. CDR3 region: CASTTLGTGNGYTF. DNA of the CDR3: TGTGCCAGCACCACCCTCGGAACAGGGAACGGCTACACCTTC.

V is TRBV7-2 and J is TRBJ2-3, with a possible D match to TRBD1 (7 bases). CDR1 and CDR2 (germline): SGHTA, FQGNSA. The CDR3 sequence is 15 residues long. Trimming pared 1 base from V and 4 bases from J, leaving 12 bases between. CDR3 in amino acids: CASSLVGRGADTQYF. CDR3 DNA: TGTGCCAGCAGCTTAGTAGGCAGGGGGGCAGATACGCAGTATTTT. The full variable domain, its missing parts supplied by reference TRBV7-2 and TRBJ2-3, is GAGVSQSPSNKVTEKGKDVELRCDPISGHTALYWYRQSLGQGLEFLIYFQGNSAPDKSGLPSDRFSAERTGGSVSTLTIQRTQQEDSAVYLCASSLVGRGADTQYFGPGTRLTVL.

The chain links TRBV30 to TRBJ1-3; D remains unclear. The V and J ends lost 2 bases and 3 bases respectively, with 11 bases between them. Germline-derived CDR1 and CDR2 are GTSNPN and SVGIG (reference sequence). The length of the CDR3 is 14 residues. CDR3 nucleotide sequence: TGTGCCTGGAGTACAACTATAAATGGAAACACCATATATTTT. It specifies CAWSTTINGNTIYF.

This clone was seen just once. The CDR3 loop is CASHGSSEGDTQYF. The DNA of the CDR3 is TGTGCCAGCCACGGTAGCTCAGAAGGAGATACGCAGTATTTT. V is TRBV18 and J is TRBJ2-3; D unclear. There are 14 residues in the CDR3. Germline V gene sequence: CDR1 KGHSH, CDR2 LQKENI. Between the trimmed V and J ends, which lost 8 bases and 5 bases, there was a span of 17 bases.

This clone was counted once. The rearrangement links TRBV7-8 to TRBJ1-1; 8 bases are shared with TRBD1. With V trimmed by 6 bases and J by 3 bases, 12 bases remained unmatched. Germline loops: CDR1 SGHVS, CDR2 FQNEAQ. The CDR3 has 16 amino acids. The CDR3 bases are TGTGCCAGCAGGACAACAGGGGGAGGGAGGGACACTGAAGCTTTCTTT. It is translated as CASRTTGGGRDTEAFF.

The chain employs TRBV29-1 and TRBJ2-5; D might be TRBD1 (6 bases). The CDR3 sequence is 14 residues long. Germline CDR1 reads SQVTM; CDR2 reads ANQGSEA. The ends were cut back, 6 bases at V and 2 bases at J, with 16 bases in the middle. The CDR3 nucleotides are TGCAGCGTCCCCAAGTCAGGGGCGCAAGAGACCCAGTACTTC. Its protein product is CSVPKSGAQETQYF.

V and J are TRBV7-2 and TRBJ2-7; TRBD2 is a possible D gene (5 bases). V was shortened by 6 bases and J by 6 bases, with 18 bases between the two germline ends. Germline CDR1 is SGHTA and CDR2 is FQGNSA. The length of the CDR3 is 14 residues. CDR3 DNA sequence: TGTGCCAGCAGTAGACTTCGGACGAGGGCCGAGCAGTACTTC. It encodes CASSRLRTRAEQYF.

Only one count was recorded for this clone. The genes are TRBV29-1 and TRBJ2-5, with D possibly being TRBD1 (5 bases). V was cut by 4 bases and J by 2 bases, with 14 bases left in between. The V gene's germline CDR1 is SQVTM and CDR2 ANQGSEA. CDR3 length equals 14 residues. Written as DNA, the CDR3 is TGCAGCGTTGGGTTTTCAGGGCCTCAAGAGACCCAGTACTTC. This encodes CSVGFSGPQETQYF. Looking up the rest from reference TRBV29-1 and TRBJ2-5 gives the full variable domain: SAVISQKPSRDICQRGTSLTIQCQVDSQVTMMFWYRQQPGQSLTLIATANQGSEATYESGFVIDKFPISRPNLTFSTLTVSNMSPEDSSIYLCSVGFSGPQETQYFGPGTRLLVL.

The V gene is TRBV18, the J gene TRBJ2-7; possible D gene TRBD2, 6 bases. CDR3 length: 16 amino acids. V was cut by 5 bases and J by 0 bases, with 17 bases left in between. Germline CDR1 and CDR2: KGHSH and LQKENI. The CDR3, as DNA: TGTGCCAGCTCAGCAGATGCCCGGGGAGGCTCCTACGAGCAGTACTTC. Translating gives CASSADARGGSYEQYF.

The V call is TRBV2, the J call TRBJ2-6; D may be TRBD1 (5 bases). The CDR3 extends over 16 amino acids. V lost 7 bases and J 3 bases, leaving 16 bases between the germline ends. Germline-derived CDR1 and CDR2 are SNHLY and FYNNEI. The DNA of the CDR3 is TGTGCCAGCAAGGACACCGGATGGGTTGGGGCCAACGTCCTGACTTTC. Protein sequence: CASKDTGWVGANVLTF.

In DNA, the CDR3 is TGTGCCAGCCGGGTACTATCGAACACCGGGGAGCTGTTTTTT. Its protein is CASRVLSNTGELFF. This chain connects TRBV2 to TRBJ2-2; unclear D gene. CDR1 and CDR2 from the germline V gene are SNHLY and FYNNEI. V lost 8 bases and J 0 bases, leaving 10 bases between the germline ends. The length of the CDR3 is 14 residues.

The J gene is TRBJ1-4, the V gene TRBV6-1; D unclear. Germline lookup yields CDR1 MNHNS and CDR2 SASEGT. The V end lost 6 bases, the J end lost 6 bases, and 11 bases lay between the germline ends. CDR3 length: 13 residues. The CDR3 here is CASRKTEYEKLFF. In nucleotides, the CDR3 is TGTGCCAGCAGAAAGACGGAGTATGAAAAACTGTTTTTT.